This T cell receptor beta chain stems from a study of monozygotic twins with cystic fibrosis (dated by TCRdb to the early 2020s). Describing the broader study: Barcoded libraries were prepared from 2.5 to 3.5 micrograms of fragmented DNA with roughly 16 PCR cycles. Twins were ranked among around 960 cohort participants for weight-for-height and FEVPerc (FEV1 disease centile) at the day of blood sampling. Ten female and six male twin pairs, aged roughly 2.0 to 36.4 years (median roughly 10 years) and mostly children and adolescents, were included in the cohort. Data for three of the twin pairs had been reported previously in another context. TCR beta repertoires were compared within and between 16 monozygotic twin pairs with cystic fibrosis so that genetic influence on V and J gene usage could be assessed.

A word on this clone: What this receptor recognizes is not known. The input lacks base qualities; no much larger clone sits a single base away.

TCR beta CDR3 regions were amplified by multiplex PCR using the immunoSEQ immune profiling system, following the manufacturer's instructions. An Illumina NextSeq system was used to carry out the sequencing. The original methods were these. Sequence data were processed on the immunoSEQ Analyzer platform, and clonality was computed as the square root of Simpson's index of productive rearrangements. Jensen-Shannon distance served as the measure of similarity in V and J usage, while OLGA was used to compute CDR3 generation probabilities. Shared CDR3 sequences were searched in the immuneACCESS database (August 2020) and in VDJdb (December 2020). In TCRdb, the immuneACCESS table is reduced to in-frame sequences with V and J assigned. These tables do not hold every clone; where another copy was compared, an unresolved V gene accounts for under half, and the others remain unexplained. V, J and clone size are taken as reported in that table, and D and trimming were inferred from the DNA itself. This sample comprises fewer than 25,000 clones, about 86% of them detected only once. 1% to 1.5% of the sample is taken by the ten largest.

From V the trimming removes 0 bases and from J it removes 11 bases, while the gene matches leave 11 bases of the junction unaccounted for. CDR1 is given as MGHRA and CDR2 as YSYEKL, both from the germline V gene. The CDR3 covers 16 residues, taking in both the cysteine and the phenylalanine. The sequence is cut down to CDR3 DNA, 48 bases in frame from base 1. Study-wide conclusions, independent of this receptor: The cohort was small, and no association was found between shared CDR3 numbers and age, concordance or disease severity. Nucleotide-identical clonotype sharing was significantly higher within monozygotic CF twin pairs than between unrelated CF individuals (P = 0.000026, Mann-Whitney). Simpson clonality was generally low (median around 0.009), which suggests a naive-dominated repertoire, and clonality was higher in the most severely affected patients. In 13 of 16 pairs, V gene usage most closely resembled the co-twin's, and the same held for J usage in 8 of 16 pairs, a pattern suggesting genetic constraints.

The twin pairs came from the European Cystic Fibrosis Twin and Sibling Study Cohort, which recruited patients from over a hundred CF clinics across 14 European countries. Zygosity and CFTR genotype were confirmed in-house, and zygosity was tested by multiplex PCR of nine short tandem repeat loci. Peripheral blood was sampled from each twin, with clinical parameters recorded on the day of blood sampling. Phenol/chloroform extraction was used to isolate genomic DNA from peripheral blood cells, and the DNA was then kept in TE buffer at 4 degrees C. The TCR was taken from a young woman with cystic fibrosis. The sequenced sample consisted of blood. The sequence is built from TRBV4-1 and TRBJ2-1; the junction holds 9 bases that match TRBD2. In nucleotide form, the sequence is TGCGCCAGCAGCCAAGACCGGACTAGCGTTAGACTCCAGCAGTTCTTC. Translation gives CASSQDRTSVRLQQFF.